One and the same sample provided the 8 T cell receptor beta chains below, sequenced in a study of T-cell memory formation after mild COVID-19. TCRdb analysed the 5' RACE reads with MiXCR anew, one entry per CDR3 protein. Of 450,000 or so distinct CDR3 sequences in the sample, around a quarter were seen once. Specimen: PBMCs or a T cell subset sorted from them (not recorded which). These TCRs come from an adult woman who had mild COVID-19 (a few samples of this study predate the infection). Cell type and time point are not known.

V gene TRBV7-7 combines with J gene TRBJ2-7, with D tentatively TRBD2 (6 bases). CDR3 length: 15 residues. Trimming removed 1 base at V and 3 bases at J, with 13 bases between. CDR1 and CDR2 (germline): SSHAT, FNYEAQ (reference sequence). The CDR3 DNA reads as TGTGCCAGCAGCTTAGGGCGGGGAGTGTTCTACGAGCAGTACTTC. It is translated as CASSLGRGVFYEQYF.

The chain recombines TRBV5-1 with TRBJ2-5; the D gene could be TRBD1 or TRBD2 (5 bases each). Germline V gene sequence: CDR1 SGHRS, CDR2 YFSETQ. Trimming took 4 bases from V and 2 from J, leaving 12 bases between them. There are 14 residues in the CDR3. The CDR3 here is CASSIGTGQETQYF. The CDR3 coding sequence is TGCGCCAGCAGCATCGGGACCGGTCAAGAGACCCAGTACTTC.

Turning to this clonotype: One junction end does not reproduce the germline sequence, and a read error may be involved. The chain has TRBV5-1 and TRBJ1-5; D is undetermined. Germline CDR1 SGHRS, CDR2 YFSETQ. The CDR3 covers 15 residues. CDR3 in DNA: TGTGCCAGCAGCTTCGGTATGTCGGCCGATCAGCCCCAGCATTTT. This codes for CASSFGMSADQPQHF. Filled out from reference TRBV5-1 and TRBJ1-5, the complete variable domain reads KAGVTQTPRYLIKTRGQQVTLSCSPISGHRSVSWYQQTPGQGLQFLFEYFSETQRNKGNFPGRFSGRQFSNSRSEMNVSTLELGDSALYLCASSFGMSADQPQHFGDGTRLSIL.

This clonotype was found a few times. The chain couples TRBV7-2 to TRBJ1-2, with 9 bases identical to TRBD1. After removal of 4 bases from V and 7 bases from J, the junction contained 4 bases not matched to a gene. This CDR3 comprises 13 residues. Germline assignment: CDR1 SGHTA and CDR2 FQGNSA. The CDR3 DNA reads TGTGCCAGCAGCTGGGACAGGGCGGGTGGCTACACCTTC. The encoded protein is CASSWDRAGGYTF.

This clonotype was seen a handful of times. The CDR3: CASTGLASINEQFF. CDR3 DNA sequence: TGTGCCAGCACAGGACTAGCGAGCATCAATGAGCAGTTCTTC. The rearrangement joins TRBV12-3 or TRBV12-4 to TRBJ2-1, with TRBD2 matching 9 bases. V gave up 7 bases and J gave up 6 bases; unmatched junction bases: 7. The CDR3 sequence is 14 residues long.

In this sample, this clonotype turned up a few times. The chain joins TRBV5-1 to TRBJ2-1; 10 bases agree with TRBD1. Per germline, CDR1 SGHRS and CDR2 YFSETQ. J gave up 4 bases and V 4 bases, and 5 bases lay outside the gene matches. This CDR3 has 15 amino acids. CDR3: CASSIGDRGYNEQFF. CDR3 coding DNA: TGCGCCAGCAGCATAGGGGACAGGGGTTACAATGAGCAGTTCTTC.

V is TRBV29-1 and J is TRBJ1-5; D is ambiguous. The CDR3 runs 14 residues. The germline V gene has CDR1 SQVTM and CDR2 ANQGSEA. V was shortened by 4 bases and J by 0 bases, with 10 bases between the two germline ends. In DNA form, the CDR3 reads TGCAGCGTTGCGGCAGTCAATAGCAATCAGCCCCAGCATTTT. Its protein product is CSVAAVNSNQPQHF.

This clonotype was counted between two and nine times. V is TRBV24-1 and J is TRBJ2-3; D remains unclear. The V end lost 6 bases, the J end lost 1 base, and 7 bases lay between the germline ends. This CDR3 has 13 amino acids. Looked up from germline, CDR1 is KGHDR and CDR2 is SFDVKD. The CDR3 nucleotides read TGTGCCACCAGTCAGGCGGGCACAGATACGCAGTATTTT. Translating gives CATSQAGTDTQYF.